This is a list of T cell receptor beta chains from one sample in a study of type 1 regulatory T cells. TCRdb re-analysed the reads in MiXCR, keeping a single row per CDR3 protein. The sample comprises 80,000 to 100,000 distinct CDR3 sequences, 25% to 40% of which are singletons, and less than 2.5% rests with the top ten. The sample consisted of CD4+ T cells, either the whole sample or a sorted fraction (not recorded which). These receptors came from a human donor in good health. CDR3s include the opening cysteine and the closing phenylalanine or tryptophan. A D gene is named only where the DNA matches it firmly. The size field is filled for only some rows; it gives once, few, many or a size class.

j_call clone_size v_call d_call cdr3_aa cdr3_nt
TRBJ2-3 - TRBV20-1 - CSASRRGLRTDTQYF TGCAGTGCTAGTAGAAGGGGACTCCGCACAGATACGCAGTATTTT
TRBJ2-7 - TRBV20-1 TRBD2 CSVRRGRESFYEQYF TGCAGTGTCCGTCGCGGGAGGGAAAGTTTCTACGAGCAGTACTTC
TRBJ2-3 many TRBV20-1 - CSARDKSSTDTQYF TGCAGTGCTAGAGATAAGTCTAGTACAGATACGCAGTATTTT
TRBJ1-6 few TRBV5-1 TRBD1 CASSSGQGGGNSPLHF TGCGCCAGCAGCTCCGGACAGGGTGGGGGAAATTCACCCCTCCACTTT
TRBJ2-6 - TRBV6-6 - CASQTGNSGANVLTF TGTGCCAGCCAAACGGGAAACTCTGGGGCCAACGTCCTGACTTTC
TRBJ2-7 - TRBV18 - CASSPPGAGVCEQYF TGTGCCAGCTCACCACCAGGGGCTGGGGTCTGCGAGCAGTACTTC
TRBJ2-6 few TRBV30 - CAWSPRASGANVLTF TGTGCCTGGAGTCCCAGGGCCTCTGGGGCCAACGTCCTGACTTTC
TRBJ2-6 - TRBV29-1 - CSVVGSGANVLTF TGCAGCGTTGTGGGGTCCGGGGCCAACGTCCTGACTTTC
TRBJ2-5 - TRBV18 - CASSPTGGSQETQYF TGTGCCAGCTCACCAACCGGGGGTAGCCAAGAGACCCAGTACTTC
TRBJ1-2 - TRBV5-6 - CASSLEVGTPYGYTF TGTGCCAGCAGCTTGGAAGTAGGGACCCCTTATGGCTACACCTTC
TRBJ2-3 - TRBV10-3 TRBD2 CAIGGGRGPPFGHRYAVF TGTGCCATCGGGGGGGGTAGGGGACCGCCGTTTGGGCACAGATACGCAGTATTT
TRBJ2-5 few TRBV9 - CASSGRDYQETQYF TGTGCCAGCAGCGGCCGGGACTACCAAGAGACCCAGTACTTC
TRBJ2-3 few TRBV5-1 - CASSSSDQRTDTQYF TGCGCCAGCAGCTCTAGCGATCAAAGGACAGATACGCAGTATTTT
TRBJ2-2 - TRBV6-2/TRBV6-3 TRBD2 CASSYSVFLAGVPRNTGELFF TGTGCCAGCAGTTACTCGGTTTTCCTAGCGGGAGTGCCGCGGAACACCGGGGAGCTGTTTTTT
TRBJ1-3 - TRBV5-4 - CASSSGNRLSGNTIYF TGTGCCAGCAGTTCCGGCAATAGATTATCTGGAAACACCATATATTTT
TRBJ2-2 - TRBV9 - CASSVGVGLANQNTGELFF TGTGCCAGCAGCGTAGGGGTTGGACTCGCTAACCAGAACACCGGGGAGCTGTTTTTT
TRBJ2-3 - TRBV7-7 - CASSQVGSSDTQYF TGTGCCAGCAGCCAAGTCGGGAGTTCAGATACGCAGTATTTT
TRBJ2-5 few TRBV6-2/TRBV6-3 - CASSVTRYQETQYF TGTGCCAGCAGTGTGACTAGGTACCAAGAGACCCAGTACTTC
TRBJ2-7 - TRBV12-3/TRBV12-4 - CASSLALRDTLYEQYF TGTGCCAGCAGTTTAGCGCTAAGGGACACGCTCTACGAGCAGTACTTC
TRBJ2-1 few TRBV15 - CATLALSGNEQFF TGTGCCACCTTAGCGTTATCGGGCAATGAGCAGTTCTTC
TRBJ2-4 - TRBV20-1 - CSATRAKNIQYF TGCAGTGCTACTAGAGCCAAAAACATTCAGTACTTC
TRBJ2-7 - TRBV4-3 - CASSRTGPDEQYF TGCGCCAGCAGCCGAACGGGACCGGACGAGCAGTACTTC
TRBJ2-1 few TRBV30 - CAWTRSSYNEQFF TGTGCCTGGACAAGGAGCTCCTACAATGAGCAGTTCTTC
TRBJ1-6 - TRBV12-3/TRBV12-4 - CASSLGGDSPLHF TGTGCCAGCAGTTTGGGGGGGGACTCACCCCTCCACTTT
TRBJ2-2 - TRBV7-2 TRBD1 CASSANRGDSGELFF TGTGCCAGCAGCGCCAACAGGGGGGATTCCGGGGAGCTGTTTTTT
TRBJ2-1 few TRBV6-5 TRBD2 CASSSSGRTYNEQFF TGTGCCAGCAGTTCTAGCGGGAGGACCTACAATGAGCAGTTCTTC
TRBJ2-2 - TRBV5-1 - CASSLDGPNTGELFF TGCGCCAGCAGCTTGGACGGACCAAACACCGGGGAGCTGTTTTTT
TRBJ2-4 few TRBV4-1 - CASSQDPGQGRAKNIQYF TGCGCCAGCAGCCAAGATCCGGGGCAGGGGCGAGCCAAAAACATTCAGTACTTC
TRBJ2-7 - TRBV5-1 - CASQGGLTGEQYF TGCGCCAGCCAAGGGGGGTTGACGGGTGAGCAGTACTTC
TRBJ2-7 - TRBV7-2 - CASSLPLAFSYEQYF TGTGCCAGCAGCTTACCCCTAGCGTTCTCCTACGAGCAGTACTTC
TRBJ2-7 - TRBV19 TRBD2 CASSTLAGSTYEQYF TGTGCCAGTAGTACACTAGCGGGTTCCACCTACGAGCAGTACTTC
TRBJ2-2 few TRBV27 - CASSLPAPGELFF TGTGCCAGCAGTTTACCAGCCCCCGGGGAGCTGTTTTTT
TRBJ2-2 - TRBV3-1 TRBD2 CASSQVGGTNTGELFF TGTGCCAGCAGCCAAGTCGGGGGGACGAACACCGGGGAGCTGTTTTTT
TRBJ2-2 - TRBV9 TRBD2 CASTSRTSGNSELFF TGTGCCAGCACCTCGAGGACTAGCGGGAACTCTGAGCTGTTTTTT
TRBJ2-3 - TRBV6-6 TRBD2 CASSLGGREADTQYF TGTGCCAGCAGTTTAGGCGGGAGGGAGGCAGATACGCAGTATTTT
TRBJ2-7 few TRBV5-1 - CASSLLSSTYEQYF TGCGCCAGCAGCTTGCTATCCAGCACCTACGAGCAGTACTTC